This T cell receptor beta chain comes out of a study of T cells in Graves' hyperthyroidism and ophthalmopathy. There were TCR beta CDR3 regions amplified from RNA transcripts. TCR CDR3 regions were first amplified by RT-PCR with HTBI primers. TCRdb re-analysed the multiplex PCR reads in MiXCR, keeping a single row per CDR3 protein. This sample has about 560,000 distinct CDR3 sequences, with over 15% found just once. In this sample, this clonotype turned up many times. This clonotype originated in a woman between 18 and 29 years old with Graves' hyperthyroidism. Sequences were obtained from blood.

DNA of the CDR3: TGTGCCAGCTCAATCCGGGACAGCCTGTTCTATGGCTACACCTTC. Its translation is CASSIRDSLFYGYTF. J is TRBJ1-2 and V is TRBV18, with 7 bases fitting TRBD1. V trimming: 5 bases; J trimming: 4 bases; junction bases outside the gene matches: 10. This CDR3 region has 15 residues. Germline V CDR1 and CDR2: KGHSH, LQKENI.